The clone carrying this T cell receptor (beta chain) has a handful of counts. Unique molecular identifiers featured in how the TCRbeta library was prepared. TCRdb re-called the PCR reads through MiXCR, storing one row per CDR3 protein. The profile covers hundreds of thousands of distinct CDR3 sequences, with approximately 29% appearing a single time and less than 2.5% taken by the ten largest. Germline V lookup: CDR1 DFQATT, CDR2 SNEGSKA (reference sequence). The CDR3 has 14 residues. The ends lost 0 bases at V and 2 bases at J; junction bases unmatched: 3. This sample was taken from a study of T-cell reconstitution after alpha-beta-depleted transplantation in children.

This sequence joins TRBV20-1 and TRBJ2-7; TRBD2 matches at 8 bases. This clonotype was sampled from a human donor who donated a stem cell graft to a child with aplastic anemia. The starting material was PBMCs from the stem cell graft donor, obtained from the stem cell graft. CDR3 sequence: CSARDGTRTYEQYF. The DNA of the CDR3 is TGCAGTGCTAGAGACGGGACTAGAACCTACGAGCAGTACTTC.